This T cell receptor beta chain was sequenced for a study of spatial heterogeneity in lung cancer. The germline V gene encodes CDR1 MNHEY and CDR2 SMNVEV (reference sequence). The trim removed 7 bases at V and 4 bases at J, leaving 5 bases unmatched. The CDR3 runs 15 residues. Overall study findings and caveats: Counts that tracked tumor mutation counts were those of expanded intratumoral alpha and beta TCRs. Regional and ubiquitous nonsynonymous mutations were tracked by counts of regional and ubiquitous expanded TCRs, respectively. Coverage of tumor T cells, an estimated figure, was approximately 7% for alpha and around 12% for beta chains.

In TCRdb, the 5' RACE reads were re-called with MiXCR into one record per CDR3 protein. The table records around 100,000 distinct CDR3 sequences, 4.4% of them present only once. Time point indicated: sample taken at primary tumor resection. Unsorted whole RNA of tumor, nontumor lung or frozen PBMC was sequenced. In this sample, this clonotype turned up many times. Its cognate antigen is unknown. The gene calls are TRBV27 and TRBJ2-2; 11 positions match TRBD2. This sequence was found in a male donor with early-stage non-small cell lung cancer. This specimen was lung tumor tissue, taken at surgery. The CDR3 sequence is CASTLAGGLTGELFF. The CDR3 DNA reads TGTGCCAGCACCCTAGCGGGAGGTCTCACCGGGGAGCTGTTTTTT.